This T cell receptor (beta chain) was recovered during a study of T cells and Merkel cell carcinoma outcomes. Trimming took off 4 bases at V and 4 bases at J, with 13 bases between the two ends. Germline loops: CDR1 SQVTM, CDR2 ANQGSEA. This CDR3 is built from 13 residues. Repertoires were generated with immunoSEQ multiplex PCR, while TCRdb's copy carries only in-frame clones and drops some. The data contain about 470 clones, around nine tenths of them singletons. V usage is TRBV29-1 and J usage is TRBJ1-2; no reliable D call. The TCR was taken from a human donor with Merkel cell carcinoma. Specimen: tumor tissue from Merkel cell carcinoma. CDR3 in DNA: TGCAGCGTTGCGCGGGGAGATGTCTATGGCTACACCTTC. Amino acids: CSVARGDVYGYTF.